This T cell receptor beta chain was sequenced in a study of CD8+ T cells in alopecia areata. V shed 0 bases and J shed 0 bases, with 12 bases lying between them. This CDR3 has 16 residues. Germline lookup yields CDR1 SGHRS and CDR2 YFSETQ. Alopecia areata patients provided lesional scalp punch biopsies and peripheral blood. Reverse transcribed after extraction, RNA yielded cDNA as the sequencing template. Method: immunoSEQ multiplex PCR; TCRdb's copy keeps in-frame clones and lacks some. Of around 10,000 clones detected, roughly 59% appear once; the ten largest clones hold approximately 8.1%. This receptor was taken from a human donor with alopecia areata. This specimen was skin, taken at week 0. V gene TRBV5-1 combines with J gene TRBJ1-1; the D is unclear. The CDR3 reads CASSLVDGRLNTEAFF. CDR3 DNA sequence: TGCGCCAGCAGCTTGGTAGACGGCAGATTGAACACTGAAGCTTTCTTT.